Listed below are T cell receptor beta chains from one sample, sequenced in a study of regulatory T cells in long-lasting Graves disease. TCRdb reprocessed the multiplex PCR reads with MiXCR, giving one entry per CDR3 protein. The sample records hundreds of thousands of distinct CDR3 sequences, 15% to 20% being singletons. These data also formed part of another study, on T cells in Graves' hyperthyroidism and ophthalmopathy.

Material: peripheral blood mononuclear cells (PBMCs), obtained at new diagnosis, from a patient treated with antithyroid drugs. These receptors came from a man in his forties with Graves disease. The CDR3 runs from the conserved cysteine through the conserved F or W. The order of the fields is J gene, D gene, clone size, V gene, CDR3 protein, CDR3 DNA. D genes are given only for firm matches. Size tells how often a clone was seen (once, few, many) or the class of an expanded clone, and some rows leave it out.

J gene: TRBJ2-1; D gene: NA; clone size: NA; V gene: TRBV19; CDR3 protein: CASRTRGFYEQFF; CDR3 DNA: TGTGCCAGTAGAACCAGAGGGTTCTATGAGCAGTTCTTC
J gene: TRBJ2-5; D gene: NA; clone size: many; V gene: TRBV6-2/TRBV6-3; CDR3 protein: CASSYGRETQYF; CDR3 DNA: TGTGCCAGCAGTTACGGGCGGGAGACCCAGTACTTC
J gene: TRBJ1-3; D gene: NA; clone size: few; V gene: TRBV2; CDR3 protein: CASLQDSGNTIYF; CDR3 DNA: TGTGCCAGTTTACAGGACTCTGGAAACACCATATATTTT
J gene: TRBJ2-5; D gene: NA; clone size: many; V gene: TRBV11-1; CDR3 protein: CASSDRNALAWGQETQYF; CDR3 DNA: TGTGCCAGCAGCGATCGGAACGCCCTAGCGTGGGGCCAAGAGACCCAGTACTTC
J gene: TRBJ2-5; D gene: NA; clone size: many; V gene: TRBV20-1; CDR3 protein: CSRWFGETQYF; CDR3 DNA: TGCAGCAGATGGTTCGGGGAGACCCAGTACTTC
J gene: TRBJ2-7; D gene: NA; clone size: NA; V gene: TRBV4-1; CDR3 protein: CASSQGFSFGRRSYEQYF; CDR3 DNA: TGCGCCAGCAGCCAAGGCTTTAGTTTCGGACGCCGCTCCTACGAGCAGTACTTC
J gene: TRBJ1-1; D gene: NA; clone size: many; V gene: TRBV9; CDR3 protein: CASSVATNTEAFF; CDR3 DNA: TGTGCCAGCAGCGTAGCAACGAACACTGAAGCTTTCTTT
J gene: TRBJ2-7; D gene: TRBD1; clone size: few; V gene: TRBV11-2; CDR3 protein: CASSPRGQGWTYEQYF; CDR3 DNA: TGTGCCAGCAGCCCCCGGGGACAGGGCTGGACCTACGAGCAGTACTTC
J gene: TRBJ2-1; D gene: NA; clone size: many; V gene: TRBV7-3; CDR3 protein: CASSQTRDNEQFF; CDR3 DNA: TGTGCCAGCAGCCAAACCCGGGACAATGAGCAGTTCTTC
J gene: TRBJ1-2; D gene: TRBD1; clone size: NA; V gene: TRBV6-1; CDR3 protein: CASRTGQGAGVGYTF; CDR3 DNA: TGTGCCAGCAGGACAGGACAGGGGGCAGGAGTTGGCTACACCTTC